This entry describes one T cell receptor beta chain. The data originate from a study of technical replicates of blood from a handful of donors. Germline V gene sequence: CDR1 SGHTA, CDR2 FQGTGA. This CDR3 region has 15 residues. Trimming took 3 bases from V and 7 from J; bases not matched to a gene: 9. Sequencing was performed with immunoSEQ multiplex PCR; in TCRdb, only in-frame clones are kept and a portion is missing. The sample records approximately 70,000 clones, 92% being singletons. This clonotype originated in a human donor in good health. The V call is TRBV7-3, the J call TRBJ2-1, with 7 bases identical to TRBD1. Sequencing was done on a sample of T cells isolated from PBMCs. The CDR3 reads CASSFRQGNRNEQFF. The CDR3 bases are TGTGCCAGCAGCTTCAGACAGGGAAATAGGAATGAGCAGTTCTTC.